Shown below are 10 T cell receptor beta chains from a single sample sequenced in a study of blood T cells in healthy people across ages. A J-beta primer mix and a sample-barcoded 5' primer were used in a second PCR of about 6 to 12 cycles. TCRdb reprocessed the 5' RACE reads via MiXCR and lists one record per CDR3 protein. This sample has about 640,000 distinct CDR3 sequences, with roughly 50% found just once. Sequencing used blood. Receptors originate from a man aged 60-69 years in good health.

CDR3: CASSDWVAGGTETQYF. For the CDR3, the DNA is TGTGCCAGCAGTGATTGGGTAGCGGGCGGAACGGAGACCCAGTACTTC. The chain links TRBV6-1 to TRBJ2-4; 7 positions match TRBD2. The J call may be mistaken, given a closer DNA end match to TRBJ2-5. Per the germline V gene, CDR1 is MNHNS and CDR2 is SASEGT. The CDR3 extends over 16 amino acids.

Notes on this clonotype: At one end, the junction sequence differs from germline, possibly due to a read error. The V and J genes are TRBV5-1 and TRBJ2-1; D remains ambiguous. Germline CDR1 SGHRS, CDR2 YFSETQ. The CDR3 runs 12 residues. For the CDR3, the DNA is TGCACCAGCAGCTTGGGGTTGGATGAGCAGTTCTTC. Its protein is CTSSLGLDEQFF.

The chain employs TRBV5-1 and TRBJ2-1; 9 bases line up with TRBD1. CDR3 length: 16 residues. Unmatched junction bases numbered 8, after V lost 3 bases and J lost 4 bases. Germline V gene sequence: CDR1 SGHRS, CDR2 YFSETQ. In DNA, the CDR3 is TGCGCCAGCAGCTCAAGCCGGGACAGGGATTACAATGAGCAGTTCTTC. It yields the protein CASSSSRDRDYNEQFF.

This chain links TRBV12-3 or TRBV12-4 with TRBJ2-1; 9 positions match TRBD2. After removal of 1 base from V and 9 bases from J, the junction contained 7 bases not matched to a gene. The CDR3 is 15 residues long. The CDR3 DNA sequence: TGTGCCAGCAGTTTAGGGTCTGCGGGGGGGGCTGAGCAGTTCTTC. Translated, it gives CASSLGSAGGAEQFF.

This chain connects TRBV5-6 to TRBJ2-7, with D unclear. The CDR3 loop spans 13 amino acids. V dropped 5 bases and J dropped 5 bases, with 14 bases sitting between them. The V gene's germline CDR1 is SGHDT and CDR2 YYEEEE. The DNA for the CDR3 is TGTGCCAGCAGTCGAGACATTGTAGACGAGCAGTACTTC. Its protein product is CASSRDIVDEQYF.

The rearrangement links TRBV5-6 to TRBJ2-4; maybe TRBD1 (6 bases). The CDR3 extends over 17 amino acids. Between the trimmed V and J ends, which lost 7 bases and 0 bases, there was a span of 20 bases. From germline, CDR1 is SGHDT and CDR2 YYEEEE. CDR3 nucleotides: TGTGCCAGCGGTCTCGTACCGGGACACCCAGCCAAAAACATTCAGTACTTC. Its translation: CASGLVPGHPAKNIQYF.

The chain recombines TRBV2 with TRBJ1-6; D is unresolved. This CDR3 comprises 12 residues. V was pared by 6 bases and J by 10 bases, with 10 bases between. Germline CDR1 reads SNHLY; CDR2 reads FYNNEI. This CDR3 reads CASRPGYSPLHF. CDR3 nucleotide sequence: TGTGCCAGCAGGCCGGGGTACTCACCCCTCCACTTT. Supplemented by reference TRBV2 and TRBJ1-6, the full variable domain reads EPEVTQTPSHQVTQMGQEVILRCVPISNHLYFYWYRQILGQKVEFLVSFYNNEISEKSEIFDDQFSVERPDGSNFTLKIRSTKLEDSAMYFCASRPGYSPLHFGNGTRLTVT.

The rearrangement uses TRBV29-1 and TRBJ2-5; 9 nucleotides align to TRBD1. This CDR3 region has 18 residues. Germline CDR1 reads SQVTM; CDR2 reads ANQGSEA. J gave up 1 base and V 0 bases, and 12 bases lay outside the gene matches. The CDR3 here is CSVEENPPDRGLQETQYF. The CDR3 bases are TGCAGCGTTGAAGAAAATCCCCCGGACAGGGGCCTCCAAGAGACCCAGTACTTC. Looking up the rest from reference TRBV29-1 and TRBJ2-5 gives the full variable domain: SAVISQKPSRDICQRGTSLTIQCQVDSQVTMMFWYRQQPGQSLTLIATANQGSEATYESGFVIDKFPISRPNLTFSTLTVSNMSPEDSSIYLCSVEENPPDRGLQETQYFGPGTRLLVL.

This clonotype was counted between two and nine times. The V gene is TRBV4-1, the J gene TRBJ2-5; 9 bases map to TRBD2. Germline CDR1 is MGHRA and CDR2 is YSYEKL. Trimming at V came to 1 base and at J to 0 bases, leaving 3 bases not matched to a gene. This CDR3 spans 16 amino acids. DNA for the CDR3: TGCGCCAGCAGCCAAGGAGCGGGGGGACACCAAGAGACCCAGTACTTC. It is translated as CASSQGAGGHQETQYF.

This clonotype has only a few counts. This chain links TRBV6-6 with TRBJ1-2, with 8 bases matching TRBD1. The CDR3 length is 13 residues. Germline-derived CDR1 and CDR2 are MNHNY and SVGAGI (reference sequence). Trimming took 8 bases from V and 11 from J; bases not matched to a gene: 13. The chain's CDR3 is CASLWAHRGDYTF. The DNA of the CDR3 is TGTGCCAGCCTTTGGGCTCACAGGGGGGATTACACCTTC.